This T cell receptor (beta chain) was retrieved from a study of blood T cells in healthy people across ages (dated by TCRdb to between 2015 and 2016). Study-level background: Template switching captured roughly one uniquely barcoded TCR beta cDNA molecule per two T cells in model experiments. To avoid experimental bias, donors of different ages were spread randomly across the sequencing lanes. The study measured age-related changes in TCR beta repertoire diversity using deep sequencing normalized with unique cDNA molecular identifiers. Four age groups were formed from the donors: young (average roughly 16 years), middle-aged (around 37), aged (roughly 58) and long-lived (about 75). The study analyzed two additional independent replicas of 1 million unique cDNA reads from the same blood draw for two donors, one aged 18 to 30 and one aged 80 or older.

The donors were roughly 39 Caucasian individuals from Russia, aged about 6 to 100 years, who were systemically healthy. Each donor gave about 9.8 milliliters of peripheral blood, drawn into EDTA-treated Vacutainer tubes. Ficoll-Paque density-gradient centrifugation was used to isolate PBMCs, with at least 7 million per sample. Total RNA was extracted from PBMCs with Trizol reagent, with at least 5 micrograms obtained per sample. For every donor, an aliquot of PBMCs went through flow cytometry to measure the percentages of naive CD45RAhigh/CD27high T cells. The investigation overall reported the following: Estimates of total diversity based on one million sequenced T cells were considered lower bounds and underestimates. As age increased, observed TCR beta diversity per million T cells dropped in a roughly linear way, and a significant reduction was already evident by age approximately 40. A strong correlation was found between observed TCR beta diversity and the percentage of naive T cells measured by flow cytometry. Compared with the aged group, the long-lived group had more naive CD4+ T cells, fewer expanded clones and increased TCR diversity, suggesting age selection. Since profiling was done on bulk unsorted PBMCs, naive and antigen-experienced compartments could not be conclusively compared. The CMV infection status of donors was not known, potentially confounding age-related changes in expanded clonotypes.

The trim is 4 bases for V and 7 bases for J, with a gap of 12 bases between the germline ends. Sequences SGHRS (CDR1) and YFSETQ (CDR2) are obtained from the germline V gene. From the cysteine through the phenylalanine, the CDR3 covers 13 amino acids. The kept DNA is CDR3 alone, 39 bases in frame from the first base. This clonotype was detected only a few times. The clone's antigen remains unknown. Nothing much larger sits one base from this clone, and base qualities are not available. Library preparation used 5' RACE. Sequencing instrument: Illumina HiSeq 2500. The second PCR ran for roughly 7 to 12 cycles and used a J-beta primer mix along with a sample-barcoded 5' primer. Each TCR beta cDNA molecule received a unique molecular identifier from a template-switch 5' adaptor carrying 12 random nucleotides. At least 3 million CDR3-containing paired-end reads were obtained from each sample. First-strand cDNA synthesis was performed from all RNA using the Mint cDNA synthesis kit, with priming by a TRBC-specific oligonucleotide. After uracil-DNA glycosylase treatment, a first 18-cycle PCR used universal primers M1SS and BC2_uni_R on all cDNA. The original pipeline was this. For normalization, 1 million high-quality reads were randomly selected from each sample, with every read carrying a distinct molecular identifier. Instead of being binned into consensus sequences, reads with shared molecular identifiers were discarded. MiTCR, set to a Q25 quality threshold and the strictest error-elimination algorithm, was used for CDR3 identification, clonotype clustering and error correction. A nonparametric unseen species model with Euler transformation was used to estimate a lower bound on total TCR beta diversity. Using fastp at Q25 and MiXCR, TCRdb reprocessed the public reads and kept productive beta chains. Rows are unified per CDR3 protein, each entry keeping the most common DNA and genes. The V and J calls and clone size come from TCRdb's table, not from the authors' own analysis. The sample profile shows some 1.5 million distinct CDR3 sequences; roughly 27% of them were found once. In total, the top ten clones hold roughly 8% of the sample.

Input material: blood. The rearrangement joined TRBV5-1 to TRBJ2-1; a tentative D match to TRBD1 spans 6 bases. The origin of this receptor is a woman aged 30 to 39 in good health. The CDR3 has the sequence CASSTTGRNEQFF. The nucleotide sequence is TGCGCCAGCAGCACCACAGGGAGAAATGAGCAGTTCTTC.